This T cell receptor beta chain originates from a study of blood T cell repertoires in COVID-19. Study at large: The cDNA or gDNA used as material had been derived from T cells, B-cell-depleted T cells, or PBMCs.

In the authors' workflow: Reference gene primers were amplified, and this amplification served to estimate nucleated cell counts. Assay: immunoSEQ multiplex PCR; the TCRdb copy retains only in-frame clones and omits some. The V and J calls and clone size come from that table; D and trimming were worked out from the DNA. The data show some 60,000 clones, 90% seen once. V dropped 5 bases and J dropped 2; count of bases not matched to a gene: 3. The CDR3 extends over 14 amino acids. CDR1 is SEHNR and CDR2 is FQNEAQ in the germline V gene (reference sequence). Sequencing was performed on peripheral blood. The receptor was derived from a man aged 35-49 years with acute or convalescent COVID-19. The genes are TRBV7-9 and TRBJ1-5; 7 bases fit TRBD1. Here the CDR3 DNA reads TGTGCCAGCAGCCATGACAGGGGCAATCAGCCCCAGCATTTT. Protein: CASSHDRGNQPQHF.